Described below is a single T cell receptor (beta chain) sequence and its context. What it binds is unknown. The data were obtained in a study of OX40 agonist ivuxolimab in advanced cancers. Study-level information: Eligibility admitted prior anti-PD-1, anti-PD-L1 or anti-CTLA-4 therapy; around 42% had some.

Sampling of blood occurred at baseline, cycle 4 day 1, and cycle 7 day 1. Sequencing was performed with immunoSEQ multiplex PCR; in TCRdb, only in-frame clones are kept and a portion is missing. The data contain 55,000 to 75,000 clones, approximately 86% of them seen just once; the ten biggest clones take up 0.75%. The V gene's germline CDR1 is LNHDA and CDR2 SQIVND (reference sequence). V lost 4 bases, J lost 0 bases, and 3 bases stayed unmatched. The CDR3 totals 15 residues. Study results and limitations: Partial responders treated at 0.1-3.0 mg/kg exhibited clonal expansion among the lowest measured.

The source material was CD4+ or CD8+ T cells sorted from blood, sampled in a trial of the OX40 agonist ivuxolimab. This TCR derives from an adult with an advanced solid tumor such as melanoma, head and neck, liver or kidney cancer. The V gene is TRBV19, the J gene TRBJ2-5; 9 nucleotides match TRBD2. In DNA, the CDR3 is TGTGCCAGTAGTAGCGGACTAGCGTACCAAGAGACCCAGTACTTC. Translated, it gives CASSSGLAYQETQYF.